Listed below are T cell receptor beta chains from one sample, sequenced in a study of blood T cell repertoires in COVID-19. Using immunoSEQ multiplex PCR, the repertoire was profiled, and TCRdb retains in-frame clones only, with some absent. The sample shows 280,000 or so clones, 85% of them seen only once. Sequenced: PBMCs or T cells enriched from blood (not recorded which). The receptors here all came from a woman between 50 and 59 years old who had recovered from COVID-19. Both conserved end residues are part of each CDR3. Fields, in order: J gene, clone size, V gene, D gene, CDR3 protein, CDR3 DNA. D genes are given only for firm matches. Clone size appears in some rows only: once, few, many, or a class for an expanded clone.

TRBJ1-1,.,TRBV6-5,TRBD1,CASSYRRTGGPEAFF,TGTGCCAGCAGTTACCGCCGGACAGGGGGCCCTGAAGCTTTCTTT
TRBJ1-2,.,TRBV2,.,CASRATLLGYTF,TGTGCCAGCAGGGCCACACTACTTGGCTACACCTTC
TRBJ1-5,.,TRBV6-1,TRBD1,CASRERQSGTGYQPQHF,TGTGCCAGCAGGGAACGCCAATCCGGGACAGGCTATCAGCCCCAGCATTTT
TRBJ2-7,few,TRBV6-5,.,CASRRAESSYEQYF,TGTGCCAGCAGGAGGGCGGAAAGCTCCTACGAGCAGTACTTC
TRBJ1-1,.,TRBV11-2,.,CASSPVRGTEAFF,TGTGCCAGCAGCCCCGTACGGGGCACTGAAGCTTTCTTT
TRBJ1-2,.,TRBV18,TRBD1,CASSPPLSGTDGYTF,TGTGCCAGCTCACCACCGCTTTCTGGGACAGATGGCTACACCTTC
TRBJ2-1,.,TRBV27,.,CASSFGYNEQFF,TGTGCCAGCAGTTTCGGTTACAATGAGCAGTTCTTC
TRBJ1-2,.,TRBV15,TRBD1,CATSRDSRGQGGYTF,TGTGCCACCAGCAGAGATTCGAGGGGGCAGGGTGGCTACACCTTC
TRBJ2-2,.,TRBV27,TRBD1,CASSTDRGRTGELFF,TGTGCCAGCAGTACCGACAGGGGTCGCACCGGGGAGCTGTTTTTT
TRBJ2-7,once,TRBV19,TRBD2,CASSTIAGAYEQYF,TGTGCCAGTAGTACAATAGCGGGAGCCTACGAGCAGTACTTC
TRBJ2-7,.,TRBV20-1,.,CSGQNNYEQYF,TGCAGTGGGCAGAACAACTACGAGCAGTACTTC
TRBJ1-2,.,TRBV10-3,.,CAISDSERGYTF,TGTGCCATCAGTGATAGTGAGCGTGGCTACACCTTC
TRBJ2-3,.,TRBV24-1,TRBD1,CATSDLTGDLTDTQYF,TGTGCCACCAGTGATCTAACAGGGGACCTCACAGATACGCAGTATTTT
TRBJ1-1,.,TRBV14,.,CASSPPGLLNTEAFF,TGTGCCAGCAGCCCGCCGGGACTCCTGAACACTGAAGCTTTCTTT
TRBJ2-3,.,TRBV28,.,CASSPGGPPTDTQYF,TGTGCCAGCAGCCCAGGTGGGCCGCCCACAGATACGCAGTATTTT
TRBJ1-1,once,TRBV9,.,CASSPHMNTEAFF,TGTGCCAGCAGCCCCCACATGAACACTGAAGCTTTCTTT
TRBJ1-2,once,TRBV2,TRBD1,CASRAMGQGYGYTF,TGTGCCAGCCGTGCCATGGGACAGGGCTATGGCTACACCTTC
TRBJ2-5,.,TRBV2,TRBD1,CASRGGPLQETQYF,TGTGCCAGCAGAGGGGGCCCCCTTCAAGAGACCCAGTACTTC
TRBJ1-2,.,TRBV7-9,.,CASSGDGSQYGYTF,TGTGCCAGCAGCGGAGACGGGTCCCAGTATGGCTACACCTTC
TRBJ1-2,.,TRBV16,TRBD1,CASSPLTGGGGYTF,TGTGCCAGCAGCCCCTTGACAGGGGGCGGAGGCTACACCTTC
TRBJ2-1,.,TRBV4-1,.,CASSPHRRTAIQSEQFF,TGCGCCAGCAGCCCACACAGAAGGACAGCTATACAGTCTGAGCAGTTCTTC
TRBJ2-1,.,TRBV3-1/TRBV3-2,TRBD2,CASSRRTSGMYNEQFF,TGTGCCAGCAGTCGGCGGACTAGCGGGATGTACAATGAGCAGTTCTTC
TRBJ1-6,.,TRBV7-9,.,CASSSTGNSPLHF,TGTGCCAGCAGCTCCACGGGAAATTCACCCCTCCACTTT
TRBJ2-1,.,TRBV9,TRBD2,CASSVTSGNLNEQFF,TGTGCCAGCAGCGTGACTAGCGGGAATTTGAATGAGCAGTTCTTC
TRBJ1-6,.,TRBV5-6,TRBD1,CASSFGTGSLNSPLHF,TGTGCCAGCAGCTTCGGGACAGGTTCTCTCAATTCACCCCTCCACTTT
TRBJ2-1,.,TRBV2,TRBD2,CASTPNSGTYNEQFF,TGTGCCAGCACCCCGAATAGCGGGACCTACAATGAGCAGTTCTTC
TRBJ1-1,few,TRBV2,.,CASSEVRGPTEAFF,TGTGCCAGCAGTGAAGTCAGGGGCCCCACTGAAGCTTTCTTT
TRBJ2-1,.,TRBV5-5,.,CASSLYNEQFF,TGTGCCAGCAGCCTTTACAATGAGCAGTTCTTC
TRBJ2-5,.,TRBV7-2,TRBD1,CASSTWTGARETQYF,TGTGCCAGCAGCACATGGACAGGGGCACGGGAGACCCAGTACTTC
TRBJ1-5,.,TRBV6-1,.,CASSDGFPGALNQPQHF,TGTGCCAGCAGTGACGGCTTTCCAGGGGCCCTCAATCAGCCCCAGCATTTT
TRBJ1-2,.,TRBV6-5,TRBD1,CASSYRGRNYGYTF,TGTGCCAGCAGTTACAGGGGGCGAAACTATGGCTACACCTTC
TRBJ1-1,once,TRBV5-6,.,CASSLQGGGTEAFF,TGTGCCAGCAGCTTACAGGGTGGTGGCACTGAAGCTTTCTTT
TRBJ2-7,.,TRBV18,TRBD1,CASSPRQGVDTGEQYF,TGTGCCAGCTCACCACGGCAGGGGGTGGATACTGGGGAGCAGTACTTC
TRBJ1-2,.,TRBV30,TRBD1,CAWIPLEGARVNNYGYTF,TGTGCCTGGATCCCCCTGGAGGGGGCCCGAGTTAATAACTATGGCTACACCTTC
TRBJ1-2,.,TRBV2,TRBD1,CASSEDRGLINYGYTF,TGTGCCAGCAGTGAGGACAGGGGGTTGATCAACTATGGCTACACCTTC
TRBJ1-1,few,TRBV6-5,.,CASSAGGTEAFF,TGTGCCAGTTCAGCAGGAGGAACTGAAGCTTTCTTT
TRBJ1-1,.,TRBV14,.,CASSQHSNTEAFF,TGTGCCAGCAGCCAACACAGCAACACTGAAGCTTTCTTT
TRBJ2-6,.,TRBV6-4,.,CASSVGGSGANVLTF,TGTGCCAGCAGTGTAGGGGGCTCTGGGGCCAACGTCCTGACTTTC
TRBJ2-3,.,TRBV5-1,.,CASSLGQTDTQYF,TGCGCCAGCAGCTTGGGACAGACAGATACGCAGTATTTT
TRBJ2-2,.,TRBV5-4,.,CASSLEWLPGGTGELFF,TGTGCCAGCAGCTTGGAATGGCTACCCGGCGGCACCGGGGAGCTGTTTTTT
TRBJ2-7,.,TRBV5-6,TRBD2,CASSLSTSGTYEQYF,TGTGCCAGCAGCTTGTCGACTAGCGGAACCTACGAGCAGTACTTC
TRBJ1-5,once,TRBV24-1,TRBD1,CATSEGTGGGNQPQHF,TGTGCCACCAGTGAGGGGACAGGGGGCGGCAATCAGCCCCAGCATTTT
TRBJ1-1,.,TRBV18,.,CASSLQVNTEAFF,TGTGCCAGCTCACTACAGGTGAACACTGAAGCTTTCTTT
TRBJ1-6,.,TRBV14,.,CASSQSLNSPLHF,TGTGCCAGCAGCCAAAGCCTGAATTCACCCCTCCACTTT
TRBJ1-1,.,TRBV20-1,TRBD1,CSASETGEGEAFF,TGCAGTGCTAGTGAGACAGGGGAAGGTGAAGCTTTCTTT
TRBJ1-1,.,TRBV29-1,.,CSATRKGGTEAFF,TGCAGCGCCACGCGTAAAGGGGGAACTGAAGCTTTCTTT
TRBJ1-2,.,TRBV11-2,.,CASSLDVGGANYGYTF,TGTGCCAGCAGCTTAGACGTGGGGGGAGCGAACTATGGCTACACCTTC
TRBJ1-1,few,TRBV4-1,TRBD1,CASTRGDRVETEAFF,TGCGCCAGCACCCGGGGGGACAGGGTAGAGACTGAAGCTTTCTTT
TRBJ1-6,.,TRBV25-1,TRBD1,CASSLQGASSPLHF,TGTGCCAGCAGCCTCCAGGGGGCAAGTTCACCCCTCCACTTT
TRBJ1-2,.,TRBV2,.,CASHRGNYGYTF,TGTGCCAGCCATCGGGGGAACTATGGCTACACCTTC
TRBJ2-1,.,TRBV6-2/TRBV6-3,TRBD2,CASSSSLAGGRHEQFF,TGTGCCAGCAGTTCCTCGCTAGCGGGGGGGCGCCATGAGCAGTTCTTC
TRBJ1-2,.,TRBV18,.,CASSPRRVESYGYTF,TGTGCCAGCTCACCACGGAGGGTGGAGAGCTATGGCTACACCTTC
TRBJ2-2,.,TRBV14,TRBD1,CASSQLRRTGDPGELFF,TGTGCCAGCAGCCAACTTCGAAGGACAGGGGACCCCGGGGAGCTGTTTTTT
TRBJ1-1,.,TRBV11-2,TRBD1,CASSLDPSGGIGFLNTEAFF,TGTGCCAGCAGCTTAGACCCATCAGGGGGCATCGGATTTCTGAACACTGAAGCTTTCTTT
TRBJ2-5,.,TRBV5-1,.,CASSLLPVEETQYF,TGCGCCAGCAGCTTGCTCCCGGTCGAAGAGACCCAGTACTTC
TRBJ2-7,.,TRBV27,TRBD1,CASSSSHAGGYEQYF,TGTGCCAGCAGTTCTTCCCACGCAGGGGGATACGAGCAGTACTTC